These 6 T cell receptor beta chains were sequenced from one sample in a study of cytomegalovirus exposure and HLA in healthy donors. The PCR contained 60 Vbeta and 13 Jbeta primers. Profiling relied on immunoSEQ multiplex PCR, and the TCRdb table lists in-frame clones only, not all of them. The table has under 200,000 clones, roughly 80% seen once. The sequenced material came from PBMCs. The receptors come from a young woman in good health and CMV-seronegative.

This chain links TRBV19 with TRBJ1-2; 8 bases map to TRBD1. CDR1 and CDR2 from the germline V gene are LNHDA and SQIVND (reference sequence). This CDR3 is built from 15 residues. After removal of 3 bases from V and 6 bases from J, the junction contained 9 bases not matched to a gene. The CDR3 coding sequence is TGTGCCAGTAGTATGTGGACAGGGCCCCCAAATGGCTACACCTTC. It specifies CASSMWTGPPNGYTF. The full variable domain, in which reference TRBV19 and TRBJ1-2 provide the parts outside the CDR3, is DGGITQSPKYLFRKEGQNVTLSCEQNLNHDAMYWYRQDPGQGLRLIYYSQIVNDFQKGDIAEGYSVSREKKESFPLTVTSAQKNPTAFYLCASSMWTGPPNGYTFGSGTRLTVV.

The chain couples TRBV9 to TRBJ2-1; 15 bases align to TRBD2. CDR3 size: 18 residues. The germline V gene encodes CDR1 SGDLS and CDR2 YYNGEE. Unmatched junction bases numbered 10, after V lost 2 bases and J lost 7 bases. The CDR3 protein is CASSVGTSGRRVGNEQFF. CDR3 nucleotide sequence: TGTGCCAGCAGCGTGGGGACTAGCGGGAGGAGGGTTGGAAATGAGCAGTTCTTC.

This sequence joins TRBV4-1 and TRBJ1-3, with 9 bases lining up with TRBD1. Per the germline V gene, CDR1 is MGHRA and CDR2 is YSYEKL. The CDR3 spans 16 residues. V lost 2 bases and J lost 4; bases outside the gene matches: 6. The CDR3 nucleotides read TGCGCCAGCAGCCAAACTTACGGGACAGGGGGAAACACCATATATTTT. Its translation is CASSQTYGTGGNTIYF.

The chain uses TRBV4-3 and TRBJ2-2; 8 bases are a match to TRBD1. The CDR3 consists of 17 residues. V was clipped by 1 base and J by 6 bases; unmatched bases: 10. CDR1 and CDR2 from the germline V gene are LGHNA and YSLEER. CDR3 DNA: TGCGCCAGCAGCCAAGGTTTAATCGACAGGGGCCCCGGGGAGCTGTTTTTT. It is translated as CASSQGLIDRGPGELFF.

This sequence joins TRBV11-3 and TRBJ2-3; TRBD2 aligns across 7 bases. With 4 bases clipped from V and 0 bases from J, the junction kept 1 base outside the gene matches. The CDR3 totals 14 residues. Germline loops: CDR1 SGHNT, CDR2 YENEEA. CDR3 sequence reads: CASSWDYSTDTQYF. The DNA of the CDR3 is TGTGCCAGCAGCTGGGACTACAGCACAGATACGCAGTATTTT.

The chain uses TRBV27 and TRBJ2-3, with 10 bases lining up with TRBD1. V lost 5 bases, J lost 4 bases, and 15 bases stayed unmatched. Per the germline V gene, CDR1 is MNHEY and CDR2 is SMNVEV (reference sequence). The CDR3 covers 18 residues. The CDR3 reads CASSPPGVTGGLADTQYF. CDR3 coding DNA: TGTGCCAGCAGTCCCCCCGGGGTGACAGGGGGCTTAGCAGATACGCAGTATTTT.